Listed below are T cell receptor beta chains from one sample, sequenced in a study of HIV-infected children after antiretroviral therapy interruption. MiXCR, run by TCRdb on the 3' RACE reads, gives a single entry per CDR3 protein. The data hold about 89,000 distinct CDR3 sequences, with roughly 6.7% observed a single time. The starting material was CD45RA+ CD4+ T cells from PBMCs, pooled from several time points, obtained from a donor given antiretroviral therapy, either interrupted or continuous. The source of these receptors is a pool of human donors with HIV. CDR3s include the opening cysteine and the closing phenylalanine or tryptophan. A D gene is named only where the DNA matches it firmly. A row's size may be missing; if present it is once, few, many or a size class.

V gene	J gene	CDR3 length	clone size	D gene	CDR3 protein	CDR3 DNA
TRBV3-1	TRBJ1-1	14	many	-	CASSQVGQNTEAFF	TGTGCCAGCAGCCAAGTGGGGCAGAACACTGAAGCTTTCTTT
TRBV7-7	TRBJ2-7	13	few	-	CASSPAPSYEQYF	TGTGCTAGCAGCCCCGCGCCCTCCTACGAGCAGTACTTC
TRBV7-6	TRBJ1-2	13	few	-	CASSPGPGGGYTF	TGTGCCAGCAGCCCTGGGCCAGGAGGTGGCTACACCTTC
TRBV6-4	TRBJ2-3	14	-	TRBD2	CASRLSGVTDTQYF	TGTGCCAGCAGGTTAAGCGGGGTCACAGATACGCAGTATTTT
TRBV4-2	TRBJ1-1	15	many	-	CASSQARRLNTEAFF	TGTGCCAGCAGCCAAGCAAGACGGTTGAACACTGAAGCTTTCTTT
TRBV20-1	TRBJ2-1	14	many	-	CSANGALPNNEQFF	TGCAGTGCAAATGGGGCCCTCCCAAACAATGAGCAGTTCTTC
TRBV12-3/TRBV12-4	TRBJ1-2	11	many	-	CASRSGDGYTF	TGTGCCAGCAGATCAGGGGATGGCTACACCTTC
TRBV6-6	TRBJ1-2	15	many	TRBD1	CASSKRTGGYYGYTF	TGTGCCAGCAGTAAACGGACAGGGGGCTACTATGGCTACACCTTC
TRBV20-1	TRBJ1-4	14	many	TRBD1	CSARDGTGAEKLFF	TGCAGTGCTAGAGACGGGACAGGGGCTGAAAAACTGTTTTTT
TRBV6-6	TRBJ1-4	13	many	-	CASRRDSNEKLFF	TGTGCCAGCAGACGGGACTCTAATGAAAAACTGTTTTTT